The sequence of this T cell receptor beta chain was determined in a study of neoadjuvant anti-PD-1 for oral cavity cancer. CDR3 length equals 15 residues. Trimming removed 2 bases from V and 5 bases from J, with 13 bases in between. Germline assignment: CDR1 MDHEN and CDR2 SYDVKM. Blood libraries mostly used 400 to 500 ng genomic DNA, six replicates each. The assay was immunoSEQ multiplex PCR, and TCRdb's table has in-frame clones only and misses some. The table records tens of thousands of clones, more than 80% of them present only once. The chain carries TRBV28 and TRBJ1-5; tentative D call: TRBD1 (5 bases). This receptor was obtained from a person aged 35-80 years with oral cavity squamous cell carcinoma. Sequenced here: PBMCs, sampled before nivolumab (anti-PD-1) treatment. CDR3 nucleotide sequence: TGTGCCAGCAGTTTAGCCGGGGGTCCGCATCAGCCCCAGCATTTT. Translated: CASSLAGGPHQPQHF.